This TCR beta chain came from a study of T cell changes during pregnancy in multiple sclerosis. The length of the CDR3 is 15 residues. Germline V gene sequence: CDR1 SGDLS, CDR2 YYNGEE. The V end was cut by 3 bases, the J end by 5 bases, with 14 bases between. The repertoire was sequenced with immunoSEQ multiplex PCR; TCRdb's copy has only in-frame clones and lacks some. Of about 38,000 clones detected, 75% to 95% appear once; the ten largest clones hold 6.1%. The receptor was isolated from a female donor with multiple sclerosis, enrolled in a pregnancy study. The chain is built from TRBV9 and TRBJ1-4; D gene unclear. The sequences come from CD8+ T cells from peripheral blood mononuclear cells, collected in the second trimester of pregnancy. In DNA form, the CDR3 reads TGTGCCAGCAGCGCGGAAACGGGAAAGAATGAAAAACTGTTTTTT. Translating it yields CASSAETGKNEKLFF.